The next 21 T cell receptor beta chains were all read from a single sample in a study of blood T cells in healthy people across ages. A second PCR of about 6 to 11 cycles used a sample-barcoded 5' primer and a J-beta primer mix. TCRdb analysed the 5' RACE reads with MiXCR anew, one entry per CDR3 protein. This sample has around 990,000 distinct CDR3 sequences, with 35% to 45% found just once. Specimen: blood. These receptors were obtained from a man aged 18-30 years in good health.

There are many counts of this clonotype. The CDR3, as DNA: TGTGCCAGCAGTCAGACTGCTATGACTGGCTACACCTTC. It codes for CASSQTAMTGYTF. This sequence joins TRBV27 and TRBJ1-2; D is unclear. Germline loops: CDR1 MNHEY, CDR2 SMNVEV (reference sequence). Trimming cost V 5 bases and J 7 bases, with 14 bases left between them. The CDR3 covers 13 residues.

In this sample, this clonotype turned up a few times. The chain recombines TRBV6-2 or TRBV6-3 with TRBJ2-4, with TRBD1 as a possible D gene (6 bases). Germline assignment: CDR1 MNHEY and CDR2 SVGEGT. The V end lost 4 bases, the J end lost 13 bases, and 17 bases lay between the germline ends. The CDR3 covers 13 residues. As DNA, the CDR3 is TGTGCCAGCAGTTCCCTGGGGGCTGGTGAGCAGTACTTC. This codes for CASSSLGAGEQYF.

The sample holds a few counts of this clonotype. Compared with germline, one end of the junction differs, possibly owing to a read error. The chain employs TRBV6-2 or TRBV6-3 and TRBJ1-6; 9 bases align to TRBD1. CDR1 is MNHEY, CDR2 SVGEGT, per germline. The CDR3 loop spans 19 amino acids. The CDR3: CASSYLRTGASSYNSPPHF. The DNA of the CDR3 is TGTGCCAGCAGTTACCTCCGGACAGGGGCGAGCTCCTATAATTCACCCCCCCACTTT.

This clonotype was counted only a few times. The chain links TRBV15 to TRBJ2-5, with D possibly TRBD2 on 7 matching bases. V lost 5 bases, J lost 11 bases, and 18 bases lay in between. The germline gives CDR1 LNHNV, CDR2 YYDKDF (reference sequence). The CDR3 loop spans 13 amino acids. CDR3 sequence (DNA): TGTGCCACCAGCTCGGGGGGCCTAAATGAGCAGTACTTC. Translated, it gives CATSSGGLNEQYF.

The table lists this clonotype with a few counts. The J gene is TRBJ2-1, the V gene TRBV30; the D gene is possibly TRBD1 (6 bases). V gave up 2 bases and J gave up 5 bases, with 10 bases separating them. Germline V gene data show CDR1 as GTSNPN and CDR2 as SVGIG (reference sequence). The CDR3 covers 13 residues. The CDR3 here is CAWSPRTDNEQFF. CDR3 coding DNA: TGTGCCTGGAGTCCCCGGACAGACAATGAGCAGTTCTTC.

This clonotype was seen many times. The J gene is TRBJ1-2, the V gene TRBV20-1; TRBD1 matches at 9 bases. V was pared by 0 bases and J by 10 bases, with 9 bases of the junction left unmatched. The length of the CDR3 is 14 residues. Germline CDR1 DFQATT, CDR2 SNEGSKA (reference sequence). The CDR3 loop reads CSAREAGTGSLYTF. CDR3 in DNA: TGCAGTGCTAGAGAGGCCGGGACAGGGTCCCTCTACACCTTC.

This clonotype was found a few times. This chain uses TRBV9 with TRBJ1-6, with D uncertain. CDR3 length: 10 residues. Between the trimmed V and J ends, which lost 5 bases and 10 bases, there was a span of 4 bases. From germline, CDR1 is SGDLS and CDR2 YYNGEE. DNA of the CDR3: TGTGCCAGCAGTCGCTCACCCCTCCACTTT. Protein sequence: CASSRSPLHF.

For this clonotype: Given a much more abundant clone one base away, this may be a read error. The chain links TRBV20-1 to TRBJ2-7; 8 positions match TRBD2. J was trimmed by 7 bases and V by 3 bases; bases with no gene match: 14. Germline assignment: CDR1 DFQATT and CDR2 SNEGSKA (reference sequence). This CDR3 contains 15 residues. The CDR3 is CSASSLAGDYNEQYF. In DNA form, the CDR3 reads TGCAGTGCTAGCTCGCTAGCGGGTGATTACAATGAGCAGTACTTC.

The genes are TRBV7-2 and TRBJ1-3, with D possibly being TRBD1 (5 bases). Germline CDR1 and CDR2: SGHTA and FQGNSA. This CDR3 contains 15 residues. Trimming stripped 5 bases from V and 3 bases from J, with 14 bases between. The CDR3 is CASSLDRSGGNTIYF. CDR3 bases: TGTGCCAGCAGCCTTGACAGATCGGGTGGAAACACCATATATTTT.

This clonotype occurred a few times. V gene TRBV20-1 combines with J gene TRBJ1-5, with D unresolved. This CDR3 contains 15 residues. Trimming stripped 1 base from V and 7 bases from J, with 17 bases between. Per germline, CDR1 DFQATT and CDR2 SNEGSKA (reference sequence). CDR3 sequence (DNA): TGCAGTGCTAGAGTTGGTAGAGGGTGGAACCAGCCCCAGCATTTT. Translating gives CSARVGRGWNQPQHF.

The chain links TRBV20-1 to TRBJ1-2, with TRBD1 matching over 8 bases. The CDR3 has 13 residues. Germline V gene lookup returns CDR1 DFQATT and CDR2 SNEGSKA (reference sequence). The V segment lost 3 bases and the J segment 8 bases; nucleotides outside the gene matches: 8. The CDR3 DNA is TGCAGTGCTAGCCACGGGACAGGAGACGGCTACACCTTC. Translated, it gives CSASHGTGDGYTF.

This clonotype was counted at least ten times. V usage is TRBV20-1 and J usage is TRBJ2-5; the D is unclear. V was trimmed by 2 bases and J by 2 bases, leaving 9 bases between them. CDR1 is DFQATT and CDR2 is SNEGSKA in the germline V gene (reference sequence). The CDR3 runs 13 residues. The CDR3 sequence: CSARTGYQETQYF. In DNA, the CDR3 is TGCAGTGCTAGAACTGGGTATCAAGAGACCCAGTACTTC.

There are many counts of this clonotype. This chain links TRBV6-6 with TRBJ1-2, with TRBD1 matching over 7 bases. The CDR3 contains 13 residues. The junction had 7 bases not matched to a gene; V was cut back by 8 bases and J by 4 bases. Looked up from germline, CDR1 is MNHNY and CDR2 is SVGAGI (reference sequence). Here the CDR3 reads CASWSGGGYGYTF. The DNA for the CDR3 is TGTGCCAGCTGGTCAGGGGGAGGCTATGGCTACACCTTC.

This clonotype was counted many times. This rearrangement joins TRBV4-3 to TRBJ2-7, with 7 nucleotides matching TRBD2. Germline CDR1 is LGHNA and CDR2 is YSLEER. The CDR3 is 15 residues long. V was pared by 4 bases and J by 0 bases, with 6 bases of the junction left unmatched. The CDR3 sequence is CASSLSSGDSYEQYF. The CDR3 nucleotides are TGCGCCAGCAGCCTTTCTAGCGGTGACTCCTACGAGCAGTACTTC.

V usage is TRBV4-3 and J usage is TRBJ1-2; TRBD1 matches at 8 bases. The CDR3 contains 15 residues. The trim removed 4 bases at V and 3 bases at J, leaving 7 bases unmatched. CDR1 and CDR2 (germline): LGHNA, YSLEER. DNA for the CDR3: TGCGCCAGCAGCCTCACCCGGACAGGGTACTATGGCTACACCTTC. This encodes CASSLTRTGYYGYTF.

V is TRBV7-9 and J is TRBJ2-1; 8 nucleotides line up with TRBD2. The CDR3 spans 16 residues. Germline trimming cut 3 bases from V and 6 bases from J; bases unmatched to any gene: 10. Germline CDR1 reads SEHNR; CDR2 reads FQNEAQ (reference sequence). CDR3 coding DNA: TGTGCCAGCAGCTTCCTCGCGGGGGGACGTGGCAATGAGCAGTTCTTC. Protein: CASSFLAGGRGNEQFF.

This clonotype has ten or more counts. CDR3 bases: TGCAGCGCAGGTGTTTCTCGCTACGAGCAGTACTTC. Translated: CSAGVSRYEQYF. The V and J genes are TRBV29-1 and TRBJ2-7, with D unclear. Germline CDR1 SQVTM, CDR2 ANQGSEA. The V end was cut by 7 bases, the J end by 3 bases, with 13 bases between. The CDR3 has 12 amino acids.

This clonotype has a handful of counts. In DNA form, the CDR3 reads TGCAGTGCTTCAGGGGGCTCAGGCACTGAAGCTTTCTTT. Its translation: CSASGGSGTEAFF. The chain is built from TRBV20-1 and TRBJ1-1; 8 nucleotides line up with TRBD1. After removal of 5 bases from V and 4 bases from J, the junction contained 6 bases not matched to a gene. This CDR3 has 13 residues. Germline V lookup: CDR1 DFQATT, CDR2 SNEGSKA (reference sequence).

The CDR3 DNA reads TGTGCCAGCAGCTTAGTCCGGGACAGTCGAAACACCGGGGAGCTGTTTTTT. Protein: CASSLVRDSRNTGELFF. The rearrangement uses TRBV7-9 and TRBJ2-2; 7 bases match TRBD1. Germline V lookup: CDR1 SEHNR, CDR2 FQNEAQ (reference sequence). This CDR3 comprises 17 residues. V lost 1 base, J lost 2 bases, and 7 bases stayed unmatched.

Notes on this clonotype: Sequence at one end of the junction differs from germline and may be a read error. The genes are TRBV12-3 or TRBV12-4 and TRBJ1-1, with D uncertain. The CDR3 covers 13 residues. The CDR3 is CATDGRENTETFF. As DNA, the CDR3 is TGTGCCACAGACGGCCGGGAGAACACTGAAACTTTCTTT.

The chain has TRBV6-6 and TRBJ1-1, with D possibly TRBD1 on 6 matching bases. The CDR3 contains 16 residues. V was cut by 0 bases and J by 0 bases, with 11 bases left in between. The germline gives CDR1 MNHNY, CDR2 SVGAGI (reference sequence). CDR3 loop: CASSYSTGFMNTEAFF. CDR3 sequence (DNA): TGTGCCAGCAGTTACTCGACAGGCTTCATGAACACTGAAGCTTTCTTT.